One and the same sample provided the 32 T cell receptor beta chains below, sequenced in a study of vaccination effects on CD4 cells after COVID-19. Within the ViraFEST assay, antigen-specific CD4+ T cells underwent expansion with viral peptide pools prior to sequencing. Once cultured for 10 days, the cells underwent separation to obtain CD4+ T cells. Having tested negative for nucleocapsid antibodies, the vaccine recipients showed no prior SARS-CoV-2 infection. No cognate antigen is known for these TCRs. TCRdb keeps only in-frame clones here, not all; method: immunoSEQ multiplex PCR. This table has about 71,000 clones, under 90% appearing once. The source was CD4+ T cells from PBMCs cultured with SARS-CoV-2 spike peptides, collected before COVID-19 vaccination. Receptors originate from a human donor who received a COVID-19 vaccine.

The chain links TRBV27 to TRBJ1-5; no definite D call. The CDR3 is 12 amino acids. Germline V CDR1 and CDR2: MNHEY, SMNVEV (reference sequence). Trimming cost V 5 bases and J 2 bases, with 4 bases left between them. For the CDR3, the DNA is TGTGCCAGCAGTGATCGCAATCAGCCCCAGCATTTT. It codes for CASSDRNQPQHF.

V is TRBV19 and J is TRBJ1-1; no clear D gene. Germline V gene data show CDR1 as LNHDA and CDR2 as SQIVND (reference sequence). Between the trimmed V and J ends, which lost 5 bases and 0 bases, there was a span of 10 bases. CDR3 length equals 14 residues. In DNA form, the CDR3 reads TGTGCCAGTAGTCTGACACCGATGAACACTGAAGCTTTCTTT. This gives the protein CASSLTPMNTEAFF.

The chain joins TRBV6-5 to TRBJ2-5; TRBD2 matches 10 bases. The CDR3 sequence is 15 residues long. Germline CDR1 MNHEY, CDR2 SVGAGI. The V and J ends lost 6 bases and 1 base, in that order; junction bases with no gene match: 5. Here the CDR3 reads CASRKRTSGQETQYF. CDR3 in DNA: TGTGCCAGCAGGAAAAGGACTAGCGGCCAAGAGACCCAGTACTTC.

This clone appeared a few times. V is TRBV2 and J is TRBJ2-2; weak D call: TRBD2 (6 bases). Between the trimmed V and J ends, which lost 7 bases and 6 bases, there was a span of 9 bases. In germline, CDR1 is SNHLY, CDR2 FYNNEI. This CDR3 has 12 residues. The CDR3 loop is CASIWGAGELFF. Here the CDR3 DNA reads TGTGCCAGCATATGGGGGGCCGGGGAGCTGTTTTTT.

V usage is TRBV2 and J usage is TRBJ1-5, with D perhaps TRBD1 (6 bases). Germline V lookup: CDR1 SNHLY, CDR2 FYNNEI. This CDR3 comprises 15 residues. V lost 6 bases and J lost 3, with 15 bases in between. The CDR3 DNA is TGTGCCAGCAGGGGGCCGGGACAAATCAATCAGCCCCAGCATTTT. Translated, it gives CASRGPGQINQPQHF.

The V call is TRBV3-1 (or the pseudogene TRBV3-2), the J call TRBJ2-3; 8 nucleotides match TRBD2. The CDR3 loop spans 15 amino acids. Germline assignment: CDR1 LGHDT and CDR2 YNNKEL (reference sequence). The trim removed 4 bases at V and 2 bases at J, leaving 5 bases unmatched. The CDR3 spells CASSPSGGNTDTQYF. For the CDR3, the DNA is TGTGCCAGCAGCCCCAGCGGGGGCAACACAGATACGCAGTATTTT.

This chain joins TRBV24-1 and TRBJ2-3, with D perhaps matching TRBD2 (6 bases). Trimming stripped 9 bases from V and 7 bases from J, with 25 bases between. The CDR3 spans 16 residues. The germline gives CDR1 KGHDR, CDR2 SFDVKD. CDR3 sequence (DNA): TGTGCCACCGGGGGTGGGGCGGGGAACCCCCTAAATACGCAGTATTTT. This translates into CATGGGAGNPLNTQYF.

The chain employs TRBV5-1 and TRBJ2-5; 8 bases line up with TRBD1. Germline trimming cut 4 bases from V and 5 bases from J; bases unmatched to any gene: 10. The V gene's germline CDR1 is SGHRS and CDR2 YFSETQ. The CDR3 is 15 residues long. The CDR3 coding sequence is TGCGCCAGCAGCGGGGGCAGGGGGCTCGGGGAGACCCAGTACTTC. Amino acid sequence: CASSGGRGLGETQYF.

J is TRBJ1-1 and V is TRBV25-1; D gene uncertain. This CDR3 has 13 residues. V was shortened by 5 bases and J by 3 bases, with 10 bases between the two germline ends. Per the germline V gene, CDR1 is MGHDK and CDR2 is SYGVNS. The CDR3 sequence: CASSPVGDTEAFF. The CDR3 nucleotides read TGTGCCAGCAGTCCGGTTGGGGACACTGAAGCTTTCTTT.

This chain's CDR3 is CASPWPPLARGSPDTQYF. As DNA, the CDR3 is TGTGCCAGCCCCTGGCCCCCTTTAGCTCGAGGAAGCCCAGATACGCAGTATTTT. This chain links TRBV5-8 with TRBJ2-3; D gene ambiguous. This CDR3 region has 18 residues. The V and J ends lost 7 bases and 4 bases respectively, with 28 bases between them. Germline CDR1 SGHTS, CDR2 YDEGEE.

The chain employs TRBV29-1 and TRBJ1-4; no reliable D call. The CDR3 extends over 14 amino acids. Trimming took off 5 bases at V and 0 bases at J, with 10 bases between the two ends. From germline, CDR1 is SQVTM and CDR2 ANQGSEA. CDR3 loop: CSVTAVTTNEKLFF. The CDR3 DNA is TGCAGCGTTACTGCGGTCACAACTAATGAAAAACTGTTTTTT.

The chain uses TRBV3-1 (or the pseudogene TRBV3-2) and TRBJ2-5; D call uncertain. V was pared by 0 bases and J by 5 bases, with 4 bases between. This CDR3 has 12 amino acids. CDR1 and CDR2 from the germline V gene are LGHDT and YNNKEL (reference sequence). The CDR3 loop reads CASSQEGETQYF. The CDR3 DNA reads TGTGCCAGCAGCCAAGAGGGGGAGACCCAGTACTTC.

This sequence joins TRBV5-4 and TRBJ1-5; 10 bases are shared with TRBD1. CDR3 size: 15 residues. Germline V gives CDR1 SGHNT, CDR2 YYREEE (reference sequence). Losses at the gene ends were 5 bases for V and 2 bases for J; bases not matched to a gene: 4. The DNA for the CDR3 is TGTGCCAGCAGTTATGGACAGGGGGGCAATCAGCCCCAGCATTTT. Its protein is CASSYGQGGNQPQHF.

This clone has only one observation. This chain links TRBV6-5 with TRBJ2-7, with 7 bases identical to TRBD1. V was pared by 8 bases and J by 0 bases, with 7 bases of the junction left unmatched. Per germline, CDR1 MNHEY and CDR2 SVGAGI. The CDR3 is made up of 14 amino acids. The CDR3 loop reads CASRTGQSSYEQYV. CDR3 sequence (DNA): TGTGCCAGCCGGACAGGACAGAGCTCCTACGAGCAGTACGTC.

The CDR3, as DNA: TGTGCCAGCAGTTACTCGCTAGGAAGGGACTATGGCTACACCTTC. Encoded protein: CASSYSLGRDYGYTF. The chain uses TRBV6-5 and TRBJ1-2; D is ambiguous. CDR3 size: 15 residues. Germline values: CDR1 MNHEY, CDR2 SVGAGI. V was cut by 0 bases and J by 3 bases, with 11 bases left in between.

This chain connects TRBV7-8 to TRBJ1-2; a weak D match, TRBD1 (5 bases). Germline V CDR1 and CDR2: SGHVS, FQNEAQ. CDR3 size: 16 residues. Trimming took 6 bases from V and 3 from J, leaving 20 bases between them. This CDR3 reads CASSLADSANHYGYTF. The CDR3 DNA sequence: TGTGCCAGCAGTTTGGCCGACAGCGCGAATCACTATGGCTACACCTTC.

In this sample, this clone turned up a few times. The chain recombines TRBV7-3 with TRBJ1-6; D is undetermined. Germline assignment: CDR1 SGHTA and CDR2 FQGTGA. The V gene lost 3 bases and the J gene lost 5 bases, with 11 bases spanning the gap. This CDR3 is built from 15 residues. Written as DNA, the CDR3 is TGTGCCAGCAGCTTCTCCGGTGGGGATAATTCACCCCTCCACTTT. Protein product: CASSFSGGDNSPLHF.

The J gene is TRBJ2-2, the V gene TRBV5-1; D is ambiguous. The germline V gene has CDR1 SGHRS and CDR2 YFSETQ. The CDR3 is 15 amino acids. V lost 1 base and J lost 3, with 10 bases in between. The CDR3 coding sequence is TGCGCCAGCAGCTTGTATGGGCAGGACACCGGGGAGCTGTTTTTT. Translating gives CASSLYGQDTGELFF.

V and J are TRBV10-1 and TRBJ1-1, with D possibly TRBD1 on 5 matching bases. Looked up from germline, CDR1 is WNHNN and CDR2 is SYGVQD (reference sequence). V was cut by 6 bases and J by 4 bases, with 12 bases left in between. The CDR3 contains 13 residues. The CDR3 here is CASRVTAGTEAFF. CDR3 bases: TGCGCCAGCAGGGTGACAGCGGGCACTGAAGCTTTCTTT.

The J gene is TRBJ1-2, the V gene TRBV5-1; TRBD1 matches 11 bases. The CDR3 is made up of 16 amino acids. Trimming took 5 bases from V and 4 from J; bases not matched to a gene: 10. CDR1 is SGHRS, CDR2 YFSETQ, per germline. The CDR3 loop reads CASSHTAGTGGYGYTF. CDR3 DNA sequence: TGCGCCAGCAGTCACACTGCCGGGACAGGGGGCTATGGCTACACCTTC.

The table lists this clone with a few counts. The V gene is TRBV18, the J gene TRBJ1-1, with a weak D call TRBD1 (5 bases). Germline CDR1 reads KGHSH; CDR2 reads LQKENI. The V and J ends lost 5 bases and 0 bases respectively, with 7 bases between them. The length of the CDR3 is 13 residues. The CDR3 bases are TGTGCCAGCTCAACAGGATTGAACACTGAAGCTTTCTTT. Encoded protein: CASSTGLNTEAFF.

The chain uses TRBV27 and TRBJ2-5; the D is unclear. Trimming took off 5 bases at V and 3 bases at J, with 4 bases between the two ends. Germline V lookup: CDR1 MNHEY, CDR2 SMNVEV (reference sequence). The CDR3 loop spans 11 amino acids. The CDR3 protein is CASSTKETQYF. As DNA, the CDR3 is TGTGCCAGCAGTACAAAAGAGACCCAGTACTTC.

The chain combines TRBV6-4 with TRBJ2-6, with D unresolved. This CDR3 comprises 14 residues. CDR1 is MRHNA, CDR2 SNTAGT, per germline. Trimming removed 2 bases at V and 3 bases at J, with 5 bases between. The CDR3 DNA follows: TGTGCCAGCAGTGACACCATTGGGGCCAACGTCCTGACTTTC. This sequence encodes CASSDTIGANVLTF.

The chain has TRBV3-1 (or the pseudogene TRBV3-2) and TRBJ1-2; 8 bases are shared with TRBD1. V shed 4 bases, J shed 4 bases, and the junction held 5 bases outside the gene matches. CDR3 length equals 14 residues. The germline V gene has CDR1 LGHDT and CDR2 YNNKEL (reference sequence). The DNA for the CDR3 is TGTGCCAGCAGCCTATTCGGGACAGGCTATGGCTACACCTTC. As protein: CASSLFGTGYGYTF.

The chain combines TRBV7-2 with TRBJ2-1; the D is unclear. CDR3 size: 13 residues. CDR1 and CDR2 (germline): SGHTA, FQGNSA. The V end was cut by 5 bases, the J end by 4 bases, with 9 bases between. Written as DNA, the CDR3 is TGTGCCAGCAGCGCCCGACCATACAATGAGCAGTTCTTC. Protein: CASSARPYNEQFF.

The V gene is TRBV9, the J gene TRBJ1-3; D is possibly TRBD1 (5 bases). CDR3 size: 15 residues. Trimming stripped 0 bases from V and 0 bases from J, with 7 bases between. The germline V gene has CDR1 SGDLS and CDR2 YYNGEE. CDR3 region: CASSVGGASGNTIYF. Written as DNA, the CDR3 is TGTGCCAGCAGCGTAGGAGGGGCCTCTGGAAACACCATATATTTT.

This clone was found a few times. V and J are TRBV5-4 and TRBJ1-2; no clear D gene. Germline V lookup: CDR1 SGHNT, CDR2 YYREEE (reference sequence). The CDR3 spans 13 residues. V dropped 4 bases and J dropped 8 bases, with 15 bases sitting between them. The CDR3 protein is CASSEQGAYGYTF. DNA for the CDR3: TGTGCCAGCAGCGAGCAAGGCGCATACGGCTACACCTTC.

This chain connects TRBV6-4 to TRBJ1-6; D gene uncertain. The CDR3 runs 14 residues. Germline V gene sequence: CDR1 MRHNA, CDR2 SNTAGT. V was clipped by 2 bases and J by 12 bases, with 14 bases between them. The CDR3 sequence: CASSDMKGTGPLHF. The CDR3 DNA sequence: TGTGCCAGCAGTGACATGAAGGGAACGGGACCCCTCCACTTT.

This chain connects TRBV5-1 to TRBJ2-5, with D hard to call. Trimming removed 1 base from V and 3 bases from J, with 10 bases in between. The CDR3 totals 14 residues. Per germline, CDR1 SGHRS and CDR2 YFSETQ. Here the CDR3 DNA reads TGCGCCAGCAGCTTGAACCCCATAGAAGAGACCCAGTACTTC. Its protein product is CASSLNPIEETQYF.

The chain is built from TRBV7-9 and TRBJ1-2; D unclear. V dropped 5 bases and J dropped 3 bases, with 10 bases sitting between them. The CDR3 is 13 amino acids. The germline V gene has CDR1 SEHNR and CDR2 FQNEAQ (reference sequence). CDR3 amino acids: CASSPVVYYGYTF. In nucleotides, the CDR3 is TGTGCCAGCAGCCCGGTTGTTTACTATGGCTACACCTTC.

In DNA form, the CDR3 reads TGTGCCAGCAGGGTGACAGGGAATAGTGAAAAACTGTTTTTT. This gives the protein CASRVTGNSEKLFF. J is TRBJ1-4 and V is TRBV2; 7 bases match TRBD1. The CDR3 covers 14 residues. Germline assignment: CDR1 SNHLY and CDR2 FYNNEI. V shed 6 bases and J 7 bases; nucleotides not matched to a gene: 8.

This clone was found once. The chain couples TRBV19 to TRBJ1-4; D possibly corresponds to TRBD1 (6 bases). The germline CDR1 and CDR2 sequences are LNHDA and SQIVND (reference sequence). The CDR3 is 14 residues long. V was trimmed by 10 bases and J by 5 bases, leaving 17 bases between them. The CDR3 loop is CATNPHRDNEKLFF. The CDR3 DNA follows: TGTGCCACCAATCCCCACAGGGACAATGAAAAACTGTTTTTT.